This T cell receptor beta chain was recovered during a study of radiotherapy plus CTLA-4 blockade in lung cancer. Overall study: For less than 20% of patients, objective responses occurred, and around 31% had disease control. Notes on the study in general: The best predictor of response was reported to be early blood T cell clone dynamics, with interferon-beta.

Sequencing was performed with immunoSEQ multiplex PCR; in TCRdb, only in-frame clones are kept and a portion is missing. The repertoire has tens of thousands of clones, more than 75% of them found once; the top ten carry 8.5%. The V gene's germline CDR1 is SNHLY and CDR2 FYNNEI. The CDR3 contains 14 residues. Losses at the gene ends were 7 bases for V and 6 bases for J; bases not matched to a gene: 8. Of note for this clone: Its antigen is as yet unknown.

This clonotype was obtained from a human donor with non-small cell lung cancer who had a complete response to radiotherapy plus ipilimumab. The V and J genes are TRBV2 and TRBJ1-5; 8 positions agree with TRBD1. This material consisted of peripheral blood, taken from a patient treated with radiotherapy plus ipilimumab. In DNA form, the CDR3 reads TGTGCCAGCACGACAGGGGCCCAAGGTCAGCCCCAGCATTTT. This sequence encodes CASTTGAQGQPQHF. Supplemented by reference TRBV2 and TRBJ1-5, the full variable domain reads EPEVTQTPSHQVTQMGQEVILRCVPISNHLYFYWYRQILGQKVEFLVSFYNNEISEKSEIFDDQFSVERPDGSNFTLKIRSTKLEDSAMYFCASTTGAQGQPQHFGDGTRLSIL.